This is a list of T cell receptor beta chains from one sample in a study of blood T cell repertoires in COVID-19. Only in-frame clones appear in the TCRdb table, and some are missing; sequencing was by immunoSEQ multiplex PCR. The sample shows 120,000 to 150,000 clones, 65% to 90% of them seen only once. Input material: peripheral blood. All receptors come from a man aged 50-59 years with acute or convalescent COVID-19. Both conserved end residues are trimmed from each CDR3. Each record gives: CDR3 protein, D gene, clone size, V gene, J gene. D genes are given only for firm matches. Size is omitted from some rows. Given values are once, few, many or a class for expanded clones.

CDR3: AWSVDRGIGLVNQPQH; D: TRBD1; size: NA; V: TRBV30; J: TRBJ1-5
CDR3: ASSLGASGRGTDTQY; D: TRBD2; size: NA; V: TRBV13; J: TRBJ2-3
CDR3: ASSLGGSGVETQY; D: TRBD2; size: NA; V: TRBV7-8; J: TRBJ2-5
CDR3: ASSLGRGTDTQY; D: NA; size: NA; V: TRBV5-1; J: TRBJ2-3
CDR3: ASSTGLAGVGETQY; D: TRBD2; size: NA; V: TRBV5-8; J: TRBJ2-5
CDR3: ASRLGQEAGGYT; D: TRBD1; size: once; V: TRBV6-5; J: TRBJ1-2
CDR3: ASSEGVGTESGQPQH; D: TRBD1; size: NA; V: TRBV6-1; J: TRBJ1-5
CDR3: ASSYASGGYTDTQY; D: TRBD2; size: once; V: TRBV6-5; J: TRBJ2-3
CDR3: ASSSQGVAYEQY; D: TRBD1; size: NA; V: TRBV7-8; J: TRBJ2-7
CDR3: ASSEFLQDGYEQY; D: NA; size: NA; V: TRBV10-2; J: TRBJ2-7
CDR3: ASSTRTDSYEQY; D: NA; size: NA; V: TRBV2; J: TRBJ2-7
CDR3: ASRGGTEAF; D: NA; size: NA; V: TRBV6-5; J: TRBJ1-1
CDR3: ASRSTSESSYEQY; D: TRBD2; size: NA; V: TRBV11-2; J: TRBJ2-7
CDR3: ASSSTSGFYNEQF; D: TRBD2; size: NA; V: TRBV5-4; J: TRBJ2-1
CDR3: ASSESRGGRTYGYT; D: NA; size: NA; V: TRBV6-1; J: TRBJ1-2
CDR3: ASSQPRTRGNEKLF; D: NA; size: once; V: TRBV4-1; J: TRBJ1-4
CDR3: ASSLDAGGAYEQY; D: TRBD2; size: NA; V: TRBV5-1; J: TRBJ2-7
CDR3: ASSSPIRGGGELF; D: TRBD2; size: NA; V: TRBV13; J: TRBJ2-2
CDR3: ATSTERQGQSQPQH; D: TRBD1; size: NA; V: TRBV15; J: TRBJ1-5
CDR3: ASSQGNMNTEAF; D: NA; size: NA; V: TRBV3-1/TRBV3-2; J: TRBJ1-1
CDR3: ASSLETGAGNQPQH; D: TRBD1; size: NA; V: TRBV4-1; J: TRBJ1-5
CDR3: ASSLLGGGSYEQY; D: TRBD2; size: NA; V: TRBV27; J: TRBJ2-7
CDR3: ASSLGRGSKQY; D: NA; size: NA; V: TRBV12-3/TRBV12-4; J: TRBJ2-7
CDR3: ASSPDSLNTEAF; D: NA; size: NA; V: TRBV5-1; J: TRBJ1-1
CDR3: ASSLGTSSIAKNIQY; D: NA; size: NA; V: TRBV7-9; J: TRBJ2-4
CDR3: ASSLDRVEKLF; D: NA; size: NA; V: TRBV7-9; J: TRBJ1-4
CDR3: ASSLLLGAQGTEAF; D: NA; size: NA; V: TRBV27; J: TRBJ1-1
CDR3: ASSPAATGGPEAF; D: TRBD1; size: NA; V: TRBV18; J: TRBJ1-1
CDR3: SASGGYTEAF; D: NA; size: few; V: TRBV20-1; J: TRBJ1-1
CDR3: ASTANYGYT; D: NA; size: NA; V: TRBV6-5; J: TRBJ1-2
CDR3: ASSLANKNRGNNQPQH; D: TRBD1; size: NA; V: TRBV11-2; J: TRBJ1-5
CDR3: ASSHAGKSSGNTIY; D: NA; size: NA; V: TRBV23-1; J: TRBJ1-3
CDR3: ASSPPSGGNTGELF; D: TRBD2; size: NA; V: TRBV18; J: TRBJ2-2
CDR3: ASSPERGGYTGELF; D: TRBD2; size: NA; V: TRBV5-1; J: TRBJ2-2
CDR3: ASSRGLAGAYEQY; D: TRBD2; size: NA; V: TRBV7-6; J: TRBJ2-7
CDR3: ASSEDGGATNEKLF; D: NA; size: NA; V: TRBV28; J: TRBJ1-4
CDR3: AWSKQAFLNTEAF; D: NA; size: NA; V: TRBV30; J: TRBJ1-1
CDR3: AIRTGGNYGYT; D: TRBD1; size: NA; V: TRBV10-3; J: TRBJ1-2
CDR3: ASRAYPMNTEAF; D: NA; size: NA; V: TRBV5-8; J: TRBJ1-1
CDR3: ASSIVLAGIYEQY; D: NA; size: NA; V: TRBV19; J: TRBJ2-7
CDR3: ASSTLSTDTQY; D: NA; size: NA; V: TRBV19; J: TRBJ2-3
CDR3: ASSFQGYGYT; D: NA; size: NA; V: TRBV12-3/TRBV12-4; J: TRBJ1-2
CDR3: ASSISYGRFSGNTIY; D: NA; size: NA; V: TRBV5-4; J: TRBJ1-3